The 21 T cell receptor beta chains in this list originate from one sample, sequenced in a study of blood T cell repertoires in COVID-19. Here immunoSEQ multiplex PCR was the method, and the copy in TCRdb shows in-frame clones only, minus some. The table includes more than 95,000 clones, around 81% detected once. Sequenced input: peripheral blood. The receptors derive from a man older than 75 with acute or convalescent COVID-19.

The CDR3 region is CASRTSGRGDTQYF. Written as DNA, the CDR3 is TGTGCCAGTAGAACTAGCGGGAGAGGAGATACGCAGTATTTT. The chain carries TRBV19 and TRBJ2-3; 11 bases are shared with TRBD2. CDR3 size: 14 residues. V was pared by 6 bases and J by 5 bases, with 4 bases of the junction left unmatched. Germline V CDR1 and CDR2: LNHDA, SQIVND (reference sequence).

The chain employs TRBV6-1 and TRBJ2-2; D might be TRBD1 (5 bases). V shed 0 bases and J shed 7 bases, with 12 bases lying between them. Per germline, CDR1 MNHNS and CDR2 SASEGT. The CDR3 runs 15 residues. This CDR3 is CASSEASVGVGELFF. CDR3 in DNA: TGTGCCAGCAGTGAAGCTTCTGTAGGGGTCGGGGAGCTGTTTTTT.

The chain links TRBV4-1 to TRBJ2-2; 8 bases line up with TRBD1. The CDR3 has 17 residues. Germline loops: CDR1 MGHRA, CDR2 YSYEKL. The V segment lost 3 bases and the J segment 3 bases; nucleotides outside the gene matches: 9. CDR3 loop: CASSHYLGQGYTGELFF. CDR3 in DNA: TGCGCCAGCAGCCACTACCTAGGACAGGGTTACACCGGGGAGCTGTTTTTT.

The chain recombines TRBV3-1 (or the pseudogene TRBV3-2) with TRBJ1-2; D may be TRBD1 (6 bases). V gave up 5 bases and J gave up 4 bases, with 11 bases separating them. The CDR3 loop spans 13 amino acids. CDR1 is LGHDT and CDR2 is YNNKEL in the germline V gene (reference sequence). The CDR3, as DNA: TGTGCCAGCAGCTCGACAGGAGGCTATGGCTACACCTTC. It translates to CASSSTGGYGYTF.

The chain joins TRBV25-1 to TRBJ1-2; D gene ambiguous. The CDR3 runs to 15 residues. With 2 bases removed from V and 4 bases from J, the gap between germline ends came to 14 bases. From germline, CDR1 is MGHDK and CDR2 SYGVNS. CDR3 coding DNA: TGTGCCAGCAGTGAAGCGGAGGGTCCCTTCTATGGCTACACCTTC. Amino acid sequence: CASSEAEGPFYGYTF.

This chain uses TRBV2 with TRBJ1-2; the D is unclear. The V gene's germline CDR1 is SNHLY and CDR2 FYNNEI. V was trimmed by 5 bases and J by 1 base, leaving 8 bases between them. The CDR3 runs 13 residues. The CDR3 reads CASSLSLNYGYTF. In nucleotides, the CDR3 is TGTGCCAGCAGTTTGTCCCTTAACTATGGCTACACCTTC.

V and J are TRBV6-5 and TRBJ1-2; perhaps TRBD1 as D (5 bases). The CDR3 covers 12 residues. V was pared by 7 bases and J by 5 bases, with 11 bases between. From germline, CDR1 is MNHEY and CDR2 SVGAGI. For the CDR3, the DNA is TGTGCCAGCACTCTTCGGGGGTATGGCTACACCTTC. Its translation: CASTLRGYGYTF.

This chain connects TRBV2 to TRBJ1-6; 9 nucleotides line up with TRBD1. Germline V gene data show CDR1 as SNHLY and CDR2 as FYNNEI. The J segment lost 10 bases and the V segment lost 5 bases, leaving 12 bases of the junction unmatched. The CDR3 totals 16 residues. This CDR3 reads CASSPARDRVRSPLHF. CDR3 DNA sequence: TGTGCCAGCAGTCCGGCCCGGGACAGGGTACGGTCACCCCTCCACTTT.

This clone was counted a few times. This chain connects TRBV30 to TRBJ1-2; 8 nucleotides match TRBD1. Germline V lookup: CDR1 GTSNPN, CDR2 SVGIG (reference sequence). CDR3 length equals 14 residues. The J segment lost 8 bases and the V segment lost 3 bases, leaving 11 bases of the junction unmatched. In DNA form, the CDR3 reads TGTGCCTGGAGCCTAATACGGACAGGGAGAGGCTACACCTTC. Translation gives CAWSLIRTGRGYTF.

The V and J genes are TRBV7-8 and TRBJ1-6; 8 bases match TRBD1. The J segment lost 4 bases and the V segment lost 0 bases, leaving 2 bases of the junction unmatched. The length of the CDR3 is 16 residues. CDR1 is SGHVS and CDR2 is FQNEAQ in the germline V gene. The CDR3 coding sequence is TGTGCCAGCAGCTTAGCAGGACAGGGTTATAATTCACCCCTCCACTTT. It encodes CASSLAGQGYNSPLHF.

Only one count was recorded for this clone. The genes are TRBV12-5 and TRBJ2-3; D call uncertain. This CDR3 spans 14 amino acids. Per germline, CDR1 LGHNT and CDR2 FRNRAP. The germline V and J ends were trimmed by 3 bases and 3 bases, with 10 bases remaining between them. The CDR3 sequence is CASGFVLMTDTQYF. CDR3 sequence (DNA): TGTGCTAGTGGTTTCGTACTCATGACAGATACGCAGTATTTT. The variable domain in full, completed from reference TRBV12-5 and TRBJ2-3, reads DARVTQTPRHKVTEMGQEVTMRCQPILGHNTVFWYRQTMMQGLELLAYFRNRAPLDDSGMPKDRFSAEMPDATLATLKIQPSEPRDSAVYFCASGFVLMTDTQYFGPGTRLTVL.

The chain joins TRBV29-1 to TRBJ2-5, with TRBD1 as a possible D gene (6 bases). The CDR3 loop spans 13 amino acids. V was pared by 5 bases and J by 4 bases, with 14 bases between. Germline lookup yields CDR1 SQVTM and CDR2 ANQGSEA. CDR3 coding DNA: TGCAGCGTTCAACAGGGTCCGGGAGAGACCCAGTACTTC. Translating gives CSVQQGPGETQYF. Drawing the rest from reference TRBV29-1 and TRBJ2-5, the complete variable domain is SAVISQKPSRDICQRGTSLTIQCQVDSQVTMMFWYRQQPGQSLTLIATANQGSEATYESGFVIDKFPISRPNLTFSTLTVSNMSPEDSSIYLCSVQQGPGETQYFGPGTRLLVL.

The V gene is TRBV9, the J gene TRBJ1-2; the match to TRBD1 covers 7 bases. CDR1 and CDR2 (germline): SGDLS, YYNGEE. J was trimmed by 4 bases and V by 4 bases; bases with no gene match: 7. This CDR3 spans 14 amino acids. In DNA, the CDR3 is TGTGCCAGCAGCCCCCGGGACAGAGTCTATGGCTACACCTTC. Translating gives CASSPRDRVYGYTF.

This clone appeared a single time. Here the CDR3 reads CASSQDVRTGRGGYTF. Written as DNA, the CDR3 is TGTGCCAGCAGCCAAGATGTCAGGACAGGGCGGGGAGGCTACACCTTC. The rearrangement joins TRBV4-2 to TRBJ1-2; TRBD1 agrees at 8 bases. V trimming: 0 bases; J trimming: 8 bases; junction bases outside the gene matches: 11. The CDR3 runs 16 residues. Germline CDR1 and CDR2: LGHNA and YNFKEQ.

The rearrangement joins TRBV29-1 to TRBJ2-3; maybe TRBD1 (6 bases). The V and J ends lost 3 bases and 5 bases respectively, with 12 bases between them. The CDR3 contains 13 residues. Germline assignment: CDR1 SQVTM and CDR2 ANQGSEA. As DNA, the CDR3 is TGCAGCGTTGACAGGGGATCTCTAGATACGCAGTATTTT. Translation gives CSVDRGSLDTQYF.

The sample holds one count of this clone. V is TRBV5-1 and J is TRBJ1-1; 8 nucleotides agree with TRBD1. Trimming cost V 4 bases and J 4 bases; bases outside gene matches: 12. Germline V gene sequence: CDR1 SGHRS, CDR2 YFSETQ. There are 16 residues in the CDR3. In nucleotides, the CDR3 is TGCGCCAGCAGCCCCAAATTGACAGGGGTCGGCACTGAAGCTTTCTTT. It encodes CASSPKLTGVGTEAFF.

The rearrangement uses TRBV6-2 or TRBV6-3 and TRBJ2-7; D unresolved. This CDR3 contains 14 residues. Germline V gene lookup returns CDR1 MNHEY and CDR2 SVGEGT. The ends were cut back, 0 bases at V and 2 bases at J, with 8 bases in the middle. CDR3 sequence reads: CASSYSSAPYEQYF. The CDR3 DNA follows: TGTGCCAGCAGTTACTCGAGCGCACCCTACGAGCAGTACTTC.

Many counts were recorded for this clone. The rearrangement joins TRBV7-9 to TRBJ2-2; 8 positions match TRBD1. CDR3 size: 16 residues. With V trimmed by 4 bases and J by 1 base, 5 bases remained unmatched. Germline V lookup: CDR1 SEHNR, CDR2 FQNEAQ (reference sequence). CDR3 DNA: TGTGCCAGCAGCTCCACAGGGGGTCGGAACACCGGGGAGCTGTTTTTT. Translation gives CASSSTGGRNTGELFF.

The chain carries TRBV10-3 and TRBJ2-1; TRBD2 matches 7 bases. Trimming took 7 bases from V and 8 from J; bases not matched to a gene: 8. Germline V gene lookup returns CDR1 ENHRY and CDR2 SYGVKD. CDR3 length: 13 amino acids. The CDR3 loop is CAITGGSGDEQFF. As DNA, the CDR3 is TGTGCCATCACGGGCGGGAGTGGGGATGAGCAGTTCTTC.

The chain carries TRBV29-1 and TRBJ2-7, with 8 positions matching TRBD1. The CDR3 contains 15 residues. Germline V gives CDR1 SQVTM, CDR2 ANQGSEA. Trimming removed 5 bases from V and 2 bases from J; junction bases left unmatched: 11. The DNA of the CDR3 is TGCAGCGTTTCTAGACATTGGACAGGGACCTACGAGCAGTACTTC. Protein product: CSVSRHWTGTYEQYF.

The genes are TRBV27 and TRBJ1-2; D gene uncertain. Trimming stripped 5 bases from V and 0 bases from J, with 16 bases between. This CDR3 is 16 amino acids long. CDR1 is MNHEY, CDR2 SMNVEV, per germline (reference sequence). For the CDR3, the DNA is TGTGCCAGCAGTCCAGGCAGTTCGACGGCTAACTATGGCTACACCTTC. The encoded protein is CASSPGSSTANYGYTF.